One and the same sample provided the 2 T cell receptor beta chains below, sequenced in a study of T cell repertoires in aging, cancer and after chemotherapy. Peripheral blood genomic DNA, not sorted cells or RNA, was the template. A mixed TRB-A/B primer pool amplified rearranged TRB by multiplex touch-down PCR. TCRdb fed the multiplex PCR reads into MiXCR, producing one record per CDR3 protein. The sample holds over 950 distinct CDR3 sequences; around 29% are singletons and the top ten take around a sixth. The specimen was blood. The receptor source for this set is a human donor with a solid tumor.

This clonotype has more than one count but fewer than ten. The chain carries TRBV5-1 and TRBJ2-7, with 7 positions matching TRBD1. Germline V gene data show CDR1 as SGHRS and CDR2 as YFSETQ. The J segment lost 6 bases and the V segment lost 1 base, leaving 19 bases of the junction unmatched. This CDR3 contains 18 residues. The CDR3 coding sequence is TGCGCCAGCAGCTTGAATTGGGGACAGACAGACCGGATACGCGAGCAGTACTTC. Its translation is CASSLNWGQTDRIREQYF.

Regarding this clonotype: Just one base apart from a much larger clone, this may be a read error. The chain combines TRBV11-1 with TRBJ1-2, with D possibly TRBD1 on 6 matching bases. V lost 7 bases and J 3 bases, leaving 18 bases between the germline ends. Germline V gives CDR1 SGHAT, CDR2 FQDESV (reference sequence). CDR3 size: 15 residues. The CDR3 sequence is CASIRGATTDYGYTF. CDR3 bases: TGTGCCAGCATTCGGGGGGCCACGACAGACTATGGCTACACCTTC.